The 29 T cell receptor beta chains listed next were all sequenced from one sample in a study of cytomegalovirus exposure and HLA in healthy donors. 60 Vbeta and 13 Jbeta primers were used in PCR. The repertoire was sequenced with immunoSEQ multiplex PCR; TCRdb's copy has only in-frame clones and lacks some. Counted here are 45,000 to 65,000 clones, around 67% occurring once; the ten biggest clones make up roughly 22%. The material sequenced was PBMCs. These receptors were collected from a woman in her 50s in good health and CMV-seropositive.

The chain recombines TRBV6-5 with TRBJ2-5; D is undetermined. Germline CDR1 and CDR2: MNHEY and SVGAGI. Trimming took off 6 bases at V and 1 base at J, with 9 bases between the two ends. The CDR3 loop spans 13 amino acids. The CDR3 here is CASRAYLQETQYF. In nucleotides, the CDR3 is TGTGCCAGCAGAGCCTACCTCCAAGAGACCCAGTACTTC.

There are a few counts of this clone. The chain links TRBV14 to TRBJ2-7, with 7 nucleotides matching TRBD1. The trim removed 5 bases at V and 7 bases at J, leaving 8 bases unmatched. The CDR3 is made up of 13 amino acids. The V gene's germline CDR1 is SGHDN and CDR2 FVKESK. This CDR3 reads CASSSIDRAEQYF. CDR3 bases: TGTGCCAGCAGCTCAATAGACAGGGCAGAGCAGTACTTC.

There are a few counts of this clone. The rearrangement uses TRBV29-1 and TRBJ2-3; D perhaps matches TRBD2 (5 bases). CDR3 size: 11 residues. Trimming stripped 8 bases from V and 3 bases from J, with 9 bases between. Germline V gene sequence: CDR1 SQVTM, CDR2 ANQGSEA. CDR3 in DNA: TGCAGCCACCGAGGGACAGATACGCAGTATTTT. Its translation is CSHRGTDTQYF.

The chain joins TRBV2 to TRBJ2-2; D ambiguous. Germline V gene sequence: CDR1 SNHLY, CDR2 FYNNEI. The CDR3 covers 12 residues. Trimming shortened V by 7 bases and J by 9 bases, and 12 bases separated the two germline ends. The chain's CDR3 is CASKHPLRELFF. CDR3 DNA: TGTGCCAGCAAGCACCCCCTCCGGGAGCTGTTTTTT.

This clone has only one observation. This sequence joins TRBV7-2 and TRBJ2-3; 14 bases are a match to TRBD2. With V trimmed by 0 bases and J by 5 bases, 10 bases remained unmatched. Germline V gives CDR1 SGHTA, CDR2 FQGNSA. This CDR3 is 19 amino acids long. Here the CDR3 reads CASSLAPVTSGGGRDTQYF. The CDR3 nucleotides read TGTGCCAGCAGCTTAGCGCCGGTGACTAGCGGGGGGGGGAGAGATACGCAGTATTTT.

This chain uses TRBV4-2 with TRBJ2-7, with 16 bases that match TRBD2. Unmatched junction bases numbered 6, after V lost 2 bases and J lost 2 bases. Looked up from germline, CDR1 is LGHNA and CDR2 is YNFKEQ. The CDR3 consists of 18 residues. The CDR3 spells CASSQTGTSGRAPYEQYF. CDR3 sequence (DNA): TGTGCCAGCAGCCAAACCGGGACTAGCGGGAGGGCCCCCTACGAGCAGTACTTC.

The chain employs TRBV5-6 and TRBJ2-7; D perhaps matches TRBD2 (5 bases). V was pared by 4 bases and J by 6 bases, with 14 bases between. The CDR3 has 13 residues. Germline V gene data show CDR1 as SGHDT and CDR2 as YYEEEE. CDR3 protein: CASSLPSRGEQYF. In DNA form, the CDR3 reads TGTGCCAGCAGCCTCCCTAGCCGCGGCGAGCAGTACTTC.

This clone has a handful of counts. The chain is built from TRBV19 and TRBJ2-3; D possibly corresponds to TRBD2 (5 bases). The V end lost 6 bases, the J end lost 4 bases, and 8 bases lay between the germline ends. Germline-derived CDR1 and CDR2 are LNHDA and SQIVND (reference sequence). The CDR3 is 12 residues long. The CDR3 sequence: CASSGIADTQYF. The DNA of the CDR3 is TGTGCCAGTAGCGGGATAGCAGATACGCAGTATTTT.

The chain couples TRBV19 to TRBJ2-1; 9 bases are shared with TRBD2. Germline lookup yields CDR1 LNHDA and CDR2 SQIVND (reference sequence). The J segment lost 7 bases and the V segment lost 0 bases, leaving 4 bases of the junction unmatched. The CDR3 contains 15 residues. CDR3 nucleotide sequence: TGTGCCAGTAGTATAGAGGGACTAGCCAATAATGAGCAGTTCTTC. This sequence encodes CASSIEGLANNEQFF.

CDR3 sequence (DNA): TGCGCCAGCAGCCGTGTTGGGCAGAACACTGAAGCTTTCTTT. It translates to CASSRVGQNTEAFF. The V gene is TRBV5-1, the J gene TRBJ1-1; no firm D call. V lost 4 bases and J lost 1, with 11 bases in between. The germline V gene has CDR1 SGHRS and CDR2 YFSETQ. The CDR3 has 14 residues.

This chain links TRBV7-5 with TRBJ2-7; the listed D gene, TRBD1, was not tested against the DNA. TRBV7-5 is a pseudogene. CDR3 size: 15 residues. The CDR3 spells CARMPRDRGNYEQYF. The CDR3 DNA sequence: TGTGCCAGGATGCCGAGAGACAGGGGAAACTACGAGCAGTACTTC.

V and J are TRBV7-2 and TRBJ2-1; D is unresolved. Trimming removed 1 base at V and 2 bases at J, with 9 bases between. The CDR3 is 15 amino acids. Germline V lookup: CDR1 SGHTA, CDR2 FQGNSA. The CDR3 reads CASSLVNSAYNEQFF. In DNA, the CDR3 is TGTGCCAGCAGCTTAGTAAACAGTGCCTACAATGAGCAGTTCTTC.

V and J are TRBV19 and TRBJ2-3; tentative D call: TRBD1 (5 bases). From germline, CDR1 is LNHDA and CDR2 SQIVND (reference sequence). V dropped 1 base and J dropped 4 bases, with 12 bases sitting between them. The CDR3 runs to 15 residues. CDR3 in DNA: TGTGCCAGTAGTATAGTTAAGGGGTCGGCAGATACGCAGTATTTT. Residues: CASSIVKGSADTQYF. The whole variable domain, remainder taken from reference TRBV19 and TRBJ2-3, is DGGITQSPKYLFRKEGQNVTLSCEQNLNHDAMYWYRQDPGQGLRLIYYSQIVNDFQKGDIAEGYSVSREKKESFPLTVTSAQKNPTAFYLCASSIVKGSADTQYFGPGTRLTVL.

The chain recombines TRBV15 with TRBJ1-6, with D possibly TRBD1 on 6 matching bases. This CDR3 is built from 15 residues. Trimming took off 7 bases at V and 6 bases at J, with 16 bases between the two ends. In germline, CDR1 is LNHNV, CDR2 YYDKDF (reference sequence). Here the CDR3 DNA reads TGTGCCACCAACTCCAGGGGCAAATTTAATTCACCCCTCCACTTT. Protein: CATNSRGKFNSPLHF. Full variable domain (rest looked up from reference TRBV15 and TRBJ1-6): DAMVIQNPRYQVTQFGKPVTLSCSQTLNHNVMYWYQQKSSQAPKLLFHYYDKDFNNEADTPDNFQSRRPNTSFCFLDIRSPGLGDTAMYLCATNSRGKFNSPLHFGNGTRLTVT.

The V call is TRBV7-3, the J call TRBJ1-1; D is perhaps TRBD1 (6 bases). Germline V gene sequence: CDR1 SGHTA, CDR2 FQGTGA. CDR3 length: 15 amino acids. V lost 1 base and J 5 bases, leaving 14 bases between the germline ends. The CDR3 reads CASSLNLGAGTEAFF. CDR3 in DNA: TGTGCCAGCAGCTTAAATCTGGGGGCGGGTACTGAAGCTTTCTTT.

The chain employs TRBV7-3 and TRBJ2-1; TRBD2 matches at 9 bases. CDR3 length: 14 amino acids. Germline V gene data show CDR1 as SGHTA and CDR2 as FQGTGA. The ends lost 5 bases at V and 5 bases at J; junction bases unmatched: 4. For the CDR3, the DNA is TGTGCCAGCAGCGGGACTAGCTTTCACAATGAGCAGTTCTTC. Its translation is CASSGTSFHNEQFF.

This chain joins TRBV5-1 and TRBJ2-1, with 10 bases that match TRBD1. The germline V gene encodes CDR1 SGHRS and CDR2 YFSETQ. The CDR3 sequence is 18 residues long. The ends lost 6 bases at V and 1 base at J; junction bases unmatched: 13. The CDR3 region has the DNA TGCGCCAGCAACATACTACCCCGGACAGGGGGGTCCTACAATGAGCAGTTCTTC. Protein: CASNILPRTGGSYNEQFF.

This clone was seen a handful of times. The chain uses TRBV4-1 and TRBJ1-2; TRBD1 is a possible D gene (5 bases). Between the trimmed V and J ends, which lost 0 bases and 7 bases, there was a span of 15 bases. CDR1 and CDR2 (germline): MGHRA, YSYEKL. This CDR3 has 15 residues. The CDR3 sequence: CASSQEGAGLIGYTF. CDR3 DNA: TGCGCCAGCAGCCAAGAAGGGGCAGGCCTTATTGGCTACACCTTC.

This sequence joins TRBV5-1 and TRBJ2-7, with TRBD2 as a possible D gene (5 bases). CDR3 length: 12 amino acids. CDR1 and CDR2 (germline): SGHRS, YFSETQ. V was shortened by 4 bases and J by 5 bases, with 10 bases between the two germline ends. CDR3 sequence reads: CASSPGGHEQYF. CDR3 nucleotide sequence: TGCGCCAGCAGCCCCGGAGGCCACGAGCAGTACTTC.

This chain uses TRBV6-7 with TRBJ2-7; D is uncertain. TRBV6-7 falls under the ORF class, with uncertain function. The CDR3 is 15 residues long. V lost 4 bases, J lost 2 bases, and 15 bases lay in between. Here the CDR3 DNA reads TGTGCCAGCAGTTCATTAGGCAGGTCCCCCTACGAGCAGTACTTC. Its translation is CASSSLGRSPYEQYF.

The chain is built from TRBV19 and TRBJ2-1; the D gene is possibly TRBD1 (6 bases). Germline V gives CDR1 LNHDA, CDR2 SQIVND (reference sequence). The V and J ends lost 5 bases and 7 bases respectively, with 12 bases between them. This CDR3 region has 13 residues. In DNA form, the CDR3 reads TGTGCCAGTAGTTTTCGAGGGGGAAATGAGCAGTTCTTC. Its translation: CASSFRGGNEQFF.

In its sample, this clone was seen a few times. This chain connects TRBV9 to TRBJ1-2, with TRBD1 as a possible D gene (5 bases). V gave up 3 bases and J gave up 4 bases, with 7 bases separating them. Germline V gives CDR1 SGDLS, CDR2 YYNGEE. The CDR3 is 12 residues long. This CDR3 is CASSAGLYGYTF. The CDR3 DNA sequence: TGTGCCAGCAGCGCGGGACTCTATGGCTACACCTTC.

J is TRBJ2-7 and V is TRBV5-6; TRBD1 matches at 8 bases. The CDR3 is 15 amino acids. The V and J ends lost 3 bases and 4 bases, in that order; junction bases with no gene match: 9. In germline, CDR1 is SGHDT, CDR2 YYEEEE. CDR3 protein: CASSSPLRQGYEQYF. The DNA of the CDR3 is TGTGCCAGCAGCTCCCCCCTTCGACAGGGGTACGAGCAGTACTTC.

This clone was counted a few times. CDR3 in amino acids: CASSLILAGGEQYF. The DNA of the CDR3 is TGTGCCAGCAGCTTAATTCTCGCTGGCGGCGAGCAGTACTTC. The gene calls are TRBV7-8 and TRBJ2-7; D is undetermined. V gave up 2 bases and J gave up 6 bases, with 14 bases separating them. This CDR3 is built from 14 residues. Germline V CDR1 and CDR2: SGHVS, FQNEAQ.

About this clone: The junction and the germline gene differ at one end; a read error may be behind it. The genes are TRBV7-7 and TRBJ2-5; D unclear. The germline gives CDR1 SSHAT, CDR2 FNYEAQ (reference sequence). The CDR3 runs to 13 residues. The CDR3 region is CASSLDPGDTQYF. The CDR3 DNA sequence: TGTGCTAGCAGCTTAGACCCCGGTGATACCCAGTACTTC.

The chain carries TRBV4-3 and TRBJ2-1, with 9 bases that match TRBD2. This CDR3 spans 18 amino acids. Germline loops: CDR1 LGHNA, CDR2 YSLEER. With V trimmed by 0 bases and J by 0 bases, 6 bases remained unmatched. In nucleotides, the CDR3 is TGCGCCAGCAGCCAAGATCTAGCGGGGTCCCTCTCCTACAATGAGCAGTTCTTC. Residues: CASSQDLAGSLSYNEQFF.

V usage is TRBV27 and J usage is TRBJ2-7, with a possible D match to TRBD1 (6 bases). Trimming cost V 2 bases and J 3 bases, with 8 bases left between them. Germline V gene sequence: CDR1 MNHEY, CDR2 SMNVEV (reference sequence). The CDR3 consists of 13 residues. CDR3 sequence: CASSLEGDYEQYF. CDR3 in DNA: TGTGCCAGCAGTTTAGAGGGGGACTACGAGCAGTACTTC.

The table lists this clone with a few counts. V usage is TRBV6-1 and J usage is TRBJ2-1; 14 bases match TRBD2. V dropped 4 bases and J dropped 10; count of bases not matched to a gene: 6. The CDR3 length is 15 residues. From germline, CDR1 is MNHNS and CDR2 SASEGT. CDR3 sequence reads: CASSGLAGGPEEQFF. As DNA, the CDR3 is TGTGCCAGCAGTGGACTAGCGGGAGGGCCGGAAGAGCAGTTCTTC.

This clone came up a few times. The J gene is TRBJ1-1, the V gene TRBV2; the match to TRBD1 covers 7 bases. The CDR3 extends over 13 amino acids. Germline lookup yields CDR1 SNHLY and CDR2 FYNNEI. V trimming: 6 bases; J trimming: 4 bases; junction bases outside the gene matches: 5. The CDR3 region is CASRQGTGTEAFF. CDR3 bases: TGTGCCAGCAGACAGGGGACTGGCACTGAAGCTTTCTTT.